Given below is one T cell receptor (beta chain) in context. With random hexamers, reverse transcription was performed on roughly 0.5 to 1 ug of RNA. TCRdb re-derived calls from the immunoSEQ multiplex PCR reads in MiXCR, one entry per CDR3 protein. The sample shows about 190,000 distinct CDR3 sequences, approximately 94% of them seen only once. These data originate in a study of CD8 T cells in Susac syndrome. Trimming cost V 1 base and J 5 bases; bases outside gene matches: 7. The CDR3 spans 16 residues. Looked up from germline, CDR1 is GTSNPN and CDR2 is SVGIG (reference sequence). The clonotype comes from a human donor with Susac syndrome. The genes are TRBV30 and TRBJ1-6, with TRBD1 identical over 8 bases. Sample: CD4+ T cells from PBMCs. The CDR3 here is CAWSEPGGIDNSPLHF. The CDR3 DNA is TGTGCCTGGAGTGAACCAGGGGGCATTGATAATTCACCCCTCCACTTT.